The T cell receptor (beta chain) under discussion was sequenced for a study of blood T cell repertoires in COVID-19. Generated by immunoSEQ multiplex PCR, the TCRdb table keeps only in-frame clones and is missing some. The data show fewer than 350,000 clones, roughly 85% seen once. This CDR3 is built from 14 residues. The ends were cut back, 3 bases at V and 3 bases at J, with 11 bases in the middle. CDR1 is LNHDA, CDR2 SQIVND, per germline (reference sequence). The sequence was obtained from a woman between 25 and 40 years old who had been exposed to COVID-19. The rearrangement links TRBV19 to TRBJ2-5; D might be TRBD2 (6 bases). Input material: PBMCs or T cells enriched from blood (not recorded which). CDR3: CASSMGGEKETQYF. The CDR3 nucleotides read TGTGCCAGTAGTATGGGCGGGGAAAAAGAGACCCAGTACTTC.